The 30 T cell receptor beta chains below come from one sample, sequenced in a study of low-dose radiotherapy and immunotherapy resistance in tumors. Primers used for first-strand cDNA, a TRAV- and TRBV-specific set, covered both alpha and beta chains. For amplifying TCRs, the PCR ran for approximately 18 cycles with Phusion, which was used together with a constant-region primer and the adapter on the V primers. TCRdb redid the calling of the reads with MiXCR, one entry per CDR3 protein. Of under 70,000 distinct CDR3 sequences in the sample, about 23% were seen once. The time point: after trial treatment. Treatment specified: LDRT plus nivolumab, ipilimumab, low-dose cyclophosphamide and aspirin (RACIN trial). Specimen: PBMCs, collected after low-dose radiotherapy plus immunotherapy. The receptors here all came from a male donor with prostate cancer.

V is TRBV28 and J is TRBJ1-1; 10 nucleotides match TRBD1. Looked up from germline, CDR1 is MDHEN and CDR2 is SYDVKM. The CDR3 loop spans 17 amino acids. With V trimmed by 6 bases and J by 3 bases, 13 bases remained unmatched. Written as DNA, the CDR3 is TGTGCCAGCAGCCCACCAGATGACAGGGGGCTGCACACTGAAGCTTTCTTT. Its protein product is CASSPPDDRGLHTEAFF.

Ten or more counts support this clonotype. The chain couples TRBV10-3 to TRBJ2-7, with D unclear. Trimming took 0 bases from V and 5 from J, leaving 8 bases between them. This CDR3 has 13 residues. CDR1 is ENHRY, CDR2 SYGVKD, per germline. CDR3 nucleotide sequence: TGTGCCATCAGTGAGTCAGGCAGGCACGAGCAGTACTTC. It yields the protein CAISESGRHEQYF.

J is TRBJ1-6 and V is TRBV28, with a possible D match to TRBD1 (5 bases). The CDR3 is 14 amino acids. V lost 4 bases and J 6 bases, leaving 10 bases between the germline ends. Germline loops: CDR1 MDHEN, CDR2 SYDVKM. CDR3 nucleotide sequence: TGTGCCAGCAGTTACATGAGGGGTAATTCACCCCTCCACTTT. Translating it yields CASSYMRGNSPLHF.

The sample holds many counts of this clonotype. This chain links TRBV30 with TRBJ2-7; D is unresolved. Germline V lookup: CDR1 GTSNPN, CDR2 SVGIG (reference sequence). V was pared by 1 base and J by 6 bases, with 13 bases between. The CDR3 loop spans 13 amino acids. The CDR3 DNA reads as TGTGCCTGGAGTGCAGCAGTAGATAGCGAGCAGTACTTC. It encodes CAWSAAVDSEQYF.

The genes are TRBV5-5 and TRBJ2-3; tentatively, D is TRBD2 (6 bases). The V end lost 4 bases, the J end lost 5 bases, and 14 bases lay between the germline ends. The CDR3 runs to 14 residues. CDR1 is SGHKS, CDR2 YYEKEE, per germline (reference sequence). CDR3 in DNA: TGTGCCAGCAGCCGGGACTCCCCGAGAGATACGCAGTATTTT. It translates to CASSRDSPRDTQYF.

This clonotype was seen ten or more times. The rearrangement links TRBV6-2 or TRBV6-3 to TRBJ2-3, with D unclear. The CDR3 has 15 amino acids. Germline V gives CDR1 MNHEY, CDR2 SVGEGT. The V end was cut by 2 bases, the J end by 0 bases, with 9 bases between. In DNA, the CDR3 is TGTGCCAGCAGTTACATCGGACCTAGCACAGATACGCAGTATTTT. It is translated as CASSYIGPSTDTQYF.

This clonotype was counted at least ten times. The chain has TRBV30 and TRBJ2-1, with TRBD1 matching 11 bases. J was trimmed by 10 bases and V by 0 bases; bases with no gene match: 8. The CDR3 totals 15 residues. Germline-derived CDR1 and CDR2 are GTSNPN and SVGIG (reference sequence). CDR3 coding DNA: TGTGCCTGGAGTGTACCCGGGGACAGGGGGTTAGAGCAGTTCTTC. As protein: CAWSVPGDRGLEQFF.

This clonotype was counted at least ten times. This chain links TRBV5-1 with TRBJ2-5; 7 nucleotides line up with TRBD2. The germline gives CDR1 SGHRS, CDR2 YFSETQ. V lost 2 bases to trimming and J lost 2 bases; unmatched junction nucleotides: 3. The CDR3 covers 14 residues. DNA for the CDR3: TGCGCCAGCAGCTTCCGACTAGCACAAGAGACCCAGTACTTC. This gives the protein CASSFRLAQETQYF.

As regards this clonotype: This likely traces to a read error, being one base from a far larger clone. V and J are TRBV29-1 and TRBJ2-5; possibly TRBD1 for D (5 bases). The V gene's germline CDR1 is SQVTM and CDR2 ANQGSEA. The V and J ends lost 8 bases and 11 bases respectively, with 18 bases between them. The CDR3 length is 11 residues. The CDR3 is CSQGYYNEQYF. The CDR3 region has the DNA TGCAGCCAGGGTTACTACAATGAGCAGTACTTC.

This clonotype was seen repeatedly, ten times or more. The chain employs TRBV11-2 and TRBJ2-3; D may be TRBD2 (6 bases). The V end was cut by 8 bases, the J end by 2 bases, with 14 bases between. The CDR3 is 14 residues long. The V gene's germline CDR1 is SGHAT and CDR2 FQNNGV. DNA of the CDR3: TGTGCCAGCTGTATTAGCGGCCACACAGATACGCAGTATTTT. It is translated as CASCISGHTDTQYF.

The chain is built from TRBV24-1 and TRBJ2-1; 10 nucleotides match TRBD2. J was trimmed by 6 bases and V by 1 base; bases with no gene match: 8. The germline V gene encodes CDR1 KGHDR and CDR2 SFDVKD. This CDR3 is 17 amino acids long. CDR3 residues: CATSDFPASGSRNEQFF. CDR3 in DNA: TGTGCCACCAGTGATTTTCCGGCTAGCGGGAGCCGCAATGAGCAGTTCTTC.

The chain combines TRBV20-1 with TRBJ1-3, with D hard to call. CDR1 and CDR2 from the germline V gene are DFQATT and SNEGSKA (reference sequence). CDR3 length equals 11 residues. The V and J ends lost 5 bases and 4 bases respectively, with 6 bases between them. This chain's CDR3 is CSAEWGNTIYF. CDR3 in DNA: TGCAGTGCTGAATGGGGAAACACCATATATTTT.

The table lists this clonotype with many counts. The V call is TRBV5-5, the J call TRBJ1-3; tentatively, D is TRBD1 (5 bases). Germline-derived CDR1 and CDR2 are SGHKS and YYEKEE (reference sequence). The CDR3 extends over 15 amino acids. V was trimmed by 0 bases and J by 0 bases, leaving 7 bases between them. The CDR3 sequence is CASSLGQSSGNTIYF. The CDR3 DNA sequence: TGTGCCAGCAGCTTGGGACAGTCCTCTGGAAACACCATATATTTT.

Many counts were recorded for this clonotype. The J gene is TRBJ1-1, the V gene TRBV7-9, with D possibly matching TRBD1 (5 bases). V dropped 1 base and J dropped 0 bases, with 18 bases sitting between them. Per the germline V gene, CDR1 is SEHNR and CDR2 is FQNEAQ (reference sequence). This CDR3 is 18 amino acids long. For the CDR3, the DNA is TGTGCCAGCAGCTTAGTCCAGTCCGGCGGGACCCTGAACACTGAAGCTTTCTTT. Amino acids: CASSLVQSGGTLNTEAFF.

This chain links TRBV5-1 with TRBJ1-4; D might be TRBD1 (6 bases). The CDR3 length is 15 residues. The V gene lost 0 bases and the J gene lost 13 bases, with 19 bases spanning the gap. Germline CDR1 is SGHRS and CDR2 is YFSETQ. The CDR3 sequence is CASSLEGHHQSVLFF. CDR3 bases: TGCGCCAGCAGCTTGGAGGGACACCATCAATCGGTACTGTTTTTT. Variable domain in full (rest from reference TRBV5-1 and TRBJ1-4): KAGVTQTPRYLIKTRGQQVTLSCSPISGHRSVSWYQQTPGQGLQFLFEYFSETQRNKGNFPGRFSGRQFSNSRSEMNVSTLELGDSALYLCASSLEGHHQSVLFFGSGTQLSVL.

The table lists this clonotype with many counts. The chain couples TRBV29-1 to TRBJ2-6; tentatively, D is TRBD1 (6 bases). The CDR3 consists of 16 residues. Trimming removed 7 bases at V and 0 bases at J, with 16 bases between. Germline CDR1 and CDR2: SQVTM and ANQGSEA. CDR3 nucleotide sequence: TGCAGCGCGGCAGGGGACCCTCGCTCTGGGGCCAACGTCCTGACTTTC. It encodes CSAAGDPRSGANVLTF.

This clonotype was recorded at least ten times. J is TRBJ2-7 and V is TRBV20-1, with 9 bases fitting TRBD1. This CDR3 comprises 17 residues. Trimming took 0 bases from V and 7 from J; bases not matched to a gene: 16. The germline gives CDR1 DFQATT, CDR2 SNEGSKA (reference sequence). CDR3 sequence (DNA): TGCAGTGCTAGAGATCCCCGGGGGACAGGGACGATTCGGGAGCAGTACTTC. Amino acids: CSARDPRGTGTIREQYF.

This clonotype was picked up many times. V gene TRBV7-2 combines with J gene TRBJ2-5; TRBD2 aligns across 8 bases. The CDR3 has 13 residues. The germline V gene encodes CDR1 SGHTA and CDR2 FQGNSA. J lost 5 bases, V lost 5 bases, and 4 bases had no gene match. The chain's CDR3 is CASSDGRGETQYF. The CDR3 nucleotides are TGTGCCAGCAGCGACGGGAGGGGGGAGACCCAGTACTTC.

This clonotype was found many times. V is TRBV3-1 and J is TRBJ2-7; the D call may be TRBD1 or TRBD2 (5 bases each). The CDR3 is made up of 16 amino acids. Deletions cut 3 bases from V and 2 bases from J, with 17 bases between. The germline V gene has CDR1 LGHDT and CDR2 YNNKEL (reference sequence). DNA of the CDR3: TGTGCCAGCAGCCACCCCCCGGGACGGCACCCCTACGAGCAGTACTTC. Translating gives CASSHPPGRHPYEQYF.

Turning to this clonotype: The DNA is left out, because the CDR3 cannot be placed on it with certainty; the CDR3 is given as TCRdb lists it. V is TRBV5-1 and J is TRBJ2-2; no DNA check was done on the table's D call, TRBD1. Germline CDR1 SGHRS, CDR2 YFSETQ. The CDR3 numbers 24 amino acids, ends counted. The CDR3 region is CASSVGAAVSHEQYFGPGTGELFF.

Regarding this clonotype: A much larger clone lies one base from this, so it may be a read error. The chain links TRBV2 to TRBJ1-2; D not certain. Trimming removed 10 bases at V and 8 bases at J, with 17 bases between. This CDR3 comprises 12 residues. Germline CDR1 reads SNHLY; CDR2 reads FYNNEI. The CDR3 coding sequence is TGTGCCACCAGCAATGGGCCGATCGGCTACACCTTC. Its translation is CATSNGPIGYTF.

The sample holds many counts of this clonotype. The genes are TRBV12-3 or TRBV12-4 and TRBJ1-5; possible D gene TRBD1, 5 bases. Deletions cut 3 bases from V and 2 bases from J, with 11 bases between. There are 15 residues in the CDR3. CDR3 loop: CASSFEGRGNQPQHF. The CDR3 nucleotides are TGTGCCAGCAGTTTTGAGGGGCGAGGCAATCAGCCCCAGCATTTT.

This clonotype showed up many times. The rearrangement joins TRBV20-1 to TRBJ1-5; 11 nucleotides match TRBD1. CDR1 and CDR2 from the germline V gene are DFQATT and SNEGSKA (reference sequence). V was pared by 6 bases and J by 6 bases, with 10 bases of the junction left unmatched. The CDR3 has 15 residues. The CDR3 DNA is TGCAGTGCCACCGCCGGGACAGGGGGAGGTCAGCCCCAGCATTTT. Its translation is CSATAGTGGGQPQHF.

V is TRBV19 and J is TRBJ2-1; 10 bases match TRBD2. This CDR3 is built from 14 residues. Per the germline V gene, CDR1 is LNHDA and CDR2 is SQIVND (reference sequence). Trimming at V came to 2 bases and at J to 7 bases, leaving 2 bases not matched to a gene. The chain's CDR3 is CASSISGGVNEQFF. The CDR3 DNA sequence: TGTGCCAGTAGTATAAGCGGGGGGGTTAATGAGCAGTTCTTC.

The gene calls are TRBV30 and TRBJ1-2, with 8 bases lining up with TRBD1. Germline CDR1 and CDR2: GTSNPN and SVGIG (reference sequence). The CDR3 is made up of 14 amino acids. Trimming took 0 bases from V and 6 from J; bases not matched to a gene: 6. The CDR3 bases are TGTGCCTGGAGTGTCCCAGGGGGCCTCAATGGCTACACCTTC. Translation gives CAWSVPGGLNGYTF.

This clonotype was counted at least ten times. The chain recombines TRBV6-2 or TRBV6-3 with TRBJ2-4, with TRBD1 identical over 12 bases. In germline, CDR1 is MNHEY, CDR2 SVGEGT. Unmatched junction bases numbered 4, after V lost 4 bases and J lost 6 bases. CDR3 length: 15 residues. This chain's CDR3 is CASSSGTGGTNIQYF. CDR3 DNA sequence: TGTGCCAGCAGTTCTGGGACAGGGGGCACAAACATTCAGTACTTC.

Worth noting for this clonotype: A much larger clonotype is one base distant, so this may be a read error. The chain has TRBV30 and TRBJ2-7, with 7 bases aligning to TRBD2. Germline V gives CDR1 GTSNPN, CDR2 SVGIG (reference sequence). The CDR3 length is 13 residues. V was clipped by 3 bases and J by 2 bases; unmatched bases: 4. The chain's CDR3 is CAWRASGAYEQYF. CDR3 DNA sequence: TGTGCCTGGAGGGCTAGCGGAGCCTACGAGCAGTACTTC.

This clonotype came up many times. The chain links TRBV2 to TRBJ1-6, with 9 nucleotides matching TRBD1. The J segment lost 7 bases and the V segment lost 5 bases, leaving 3 bases of the junction unmatched. The CDR3 runs 14 residues. Per germline, CDR1 SNHLY and CDR2 FYNNEI. The CDR3 coding sequence is TGTGCCAGCAGTAACGGACAGGGGAATTCACCCCTCCACTTT. It translates to CASSNGQGNSPLHF.

This clonotype was counted at least ten times. V and J are TRBV6-5 and TRBJ2-7; D might be TRBD1 or TRBD2, each matching 5 bases. Germline V gene sequence: CDR1 MNHEY, CDR2 SVGAGI. V lost 5 bases, J lost 3 bases, and 17 bases lay in between. The CDR3 covers 15 residues. The DNA for the CDR3 is TGTGCCAGCAGTGAGGGACCAGGCTCTCTCTACGAGCAGTACTTC. This encodes CASSEGPGSLYEQYF.

The rearrangement links TRBV5-1 to TRBJ2-7, with a tentative D call TRBD2 (6 bases). V lost 4 bases, J lost 0 bases, and 11 bases lay in between. Germline values: CDR1 SGHRS, CDR2 YFSETQ. This CDR3 contains 14 residues. CDR3 nucleotides: TGCGCCAGCAGCAGTAGCGGCACCTCCTACGAGCAGTACTTC. This encodes CASSSSGTSYEQYF.